These T cell receptor beta chains were read from a single sample in a study of early stage breast cancer tumors. Produced via immunoSEQ multiplex PCR; TCRdb's table is partial and in-frame only. The sample lists tens of thousands of clones, 78% seen once, with roughly 3.5% in the top ten. Sequences were obtained from blood. All receptors come from a person aged 35-50 years with breast cancer. The CDR3 runs from the conserved cysteine through the conserved F or W. The order of the fields is D gene, clone size, J gene, V gene, CDR3 protein, CDR3 DNA. A D gene is named only where the DNA matches it firmly. Not every row has a clone size; where given, it reads once, few, many or a size class.

-	-	TRBJ1-1	TRBV9	CASSSEGGQDTEAFF	TGTGCCAGCAGCTCCGAGGGGGGGCAGGACACTGAAGCTTTCTTT
-	-	TRBJ2-7	TRBV6-1	CASSRDLSSYEQYF	TGTGCCAGCAGCCGGGACTTGTCCTCCTACGAGCAGTACTTC
-	few	TRBJ1-2	TRBV30	CASGYGYTF	TGTGCCTCAGGGTATGGCTACACCTTC
-	-	TRBJ2-7	TRBV10-3	CAISGLGGEQYF	TGTGCCATCAGTGGTTTAGGGGGTGAGCAGTACTTC
-	-	TRBJ1-2	TRBV9	CASSVGLAMGGYTF	TGTGCCAGCAGCGTAGGGCTCGCCATGGGCGGCTACACCTTC
TRBD1	-	TRBJ2-4	TRBV29-1	CSAARQGDIQYF	TGCAGCGCAGCCAGACAGGGAGACATTCAGTACTTC
-	-	TRBJ1-5	TRBV27	CASSLKEGQPQHF	TGTGCCAGCAGTTTGAAAGAAGGTCAGCCCCAGCATTTT
TRBD1	-	TRBJ2-7	TRBV27	CASSLFSTGGEQYF	TGTGCCAGCAGTTTATTTTCGACAGGGGGCGAGCAGTACTTC
-	-	TRBJ2-7	TRBV2	CASSEVLQTSYEQYF	TGTGCCAGCAGTGAAGTGTTACAGACATCCTACGAGCAGTACTTC
-	-	TRBJ1-1	TRBV11-3	CASRTPVTEAFF	TGTGCCAGCCGTACGCCGGTCACTGAAGCTTTCTTT
-	-	TRBJ1-4	TRBV6-5	CASSYSGPRANEKLFF	TGTGCCAGCAGTTACTCCGGGCCGAGGGCTAATGAAAAACTGTTTTTT
-	-	TRBJ1-3	TRBV6-1	CASSEEGTWVGGNTIYF	TGTGCCAGCAGTGAGGAGGGAACGTGGGTCGGAGGAAACACCATATATTTT
-	-	TRBJ2-1	TRBV2	CASSEIWKGEQFF	TGTGCCAGCAGTGAAATTTGGAAGGGTGAGCAGTTCTTC
-	-	TRBJ1-1	TRBV30	CAWRGGGANTEAFF	TGTGCCTGGAGGGGGGGAGGGGCGAACACTGAAGCTTTCTTT
-	-	TRBJ2-5	TRBV11-1	CASSLTAEYQETQYF	TGTGCCAGCAGCTTAACAGCCGAGTACCAAGAGACCCAGTACTTC
-	-	TRBJ1-4	TRBV10-3	CAISGAPQGTNEKLFF	TGTGCCATCAGTGGAGCCCCACAGGGAACTAATGAAAAACTGTTTTTT
-	-	TRBJ2-7	TRBV2	CASSARRGFAYEQYF	TGTGCCAGCAGTGCCCGGCGGGGTTTCGCCTACGAGCAGTACTTC
-	-	TRBJ2-7	TRBV2	CASKPRDRSYEQYF	TGTGCCTCAAAGCCCCGGGACCGCTCCTACGAGCAGTACTTC
-	-	TRBJ2-1	TRBV11-3	CASSLGTSKGNEQFF	TGTGCCAGCAGCTTAGGTACTAGCAAGGGCAATGAGCAGTTCTTC
-	-	TRBJ2-7	TRBV11-3	CASSYINYEQYF	TGTGCCAGCAGCTACATCAACTACGAGCAGTACTTC
-	few	TRBJ1-1	TRBV30	CAWSGQGGEAFF	TGTGCCTGGAGTGGCCAGGGTGGTGAAGCTTTCTTT
TRBD1	once	TRBJ1-4	TRBV5-5	CASSPPRGQGEKLFF	TGTGCCAGCAGCCCCCCCAGGGGGCAGGGTGAAAAACTGTTTTTT
-	-	TRBJ1-5	TRBV7-9	CASSRAGNQPQHF	TGTGCCAGCAGTAGAGCGGGCAATCAGCCCCAGCATTTT
-	-	TRBJ1-1	TRBV9	CASSPFRSGYTEAFF	TGTGCCAGCAGCCCCTTTCGCAGTGGGTACACTGAAGCTTTCTTT
-	-	TRBJ1-1	TRBV11-2	CASSLLKGRVTEAFF	TGTGCCAGCAGCTTACTTAAGGGAAGAGTCACTGAAGCTTTCTTT
TRBD1	-	TRBJ1-1	TRBV11-1	CASSLGTGVREF	TGTGCCAGCAGCTTAGGGACAGGGGTTAGGGAGTTT